The 21 T cell receptor beta chains presented below share a single source sample, sequenced in a study of T cell responses to AZD1222 COVID-19 vaccine. Data came from immunoSEQ multiplex PCR; TCRdb stores just in-frame clones and leaves some out. The sample lists about 120,000 clones; 92% were seen once. Sequencing was performed on peripheral blood, taken 28 days after the second AZD1222 dose. The origin of the receptors is an adult who received the AZD1222 COVID-19 vaccine.

The gene calls are TRBV5-1 and TRBJ2-1; perhaps TRBD1 as D (6 bases). This CDR3 has 17 amino acids. Germline V gene lookup returns CDR1 SGHRS and CDR2 YFSETQ. Trimming took off 2 bases at V and 3 bases at J, with 18 bases between the two ends. The CDR3 region has the DNA TGCGCCAGCAGCTTTTCCTCTAGGACAGACTACTACAATGAGCAGTTCTTC. As protein: CASSFSSRTDYYNEQFF. Complete variable domain (other parts from reference TRBV5-1 and TRBJ2-1): KAGVTQTPRYLIKTRGQQVTLSCSPISGHRSVSWYQQTPGQGLQFLFEYFSETQRNKGNFPGRFSGRQFSNSRSEMNVSTLELGDSALYLCASSFSSRTDYYNEQFFGPGTRLTVL.

The chain uses TRBV18 and TRBJ2-5, with D unclear. V was shortened by 3 bases and J by 4 bases, with 9 bases between the two germline ends. Germline V lookup: CDR1 KGHSH, CDR2 LQKENI. CDR3 length: 13 amino acids. CDR3 in amino acids: CASSPYHAETQYF. CDR3 bases: TGTGCCAGCTCACCGTACCATGCAGAGACCCAGTACTTC.

J is TRBJ2-7 and V is TRBV7-9; 11 bases align to TRBD2. CDR3 size: 16 residues. The trim removed 5 bases at V and 4 bases at J, leaving 10 bases unmatched. From germline, CDR1 is SEHNR and CDR2 FQNEAQ (reference sequence). CDR3 DNA sequence: TGTGCCAGCAGCCTTACCCTAGGACTAGCGGGTTACGAGCAGTACTTC. It specifies CASSLTLGLAGYEQYF.

The chain couples TRBV5-1 to TRBJ2-5, with a possible D match to TRBD2 (6 bases). The V gene lost 2 bases and the J gene lost 2 bases, with 16 bases spanning the gap. The CDR3 has 16 amino acids. The germline V gene encodes CDR1 SGHRS and CDR2 YFSETQ. CDR3: CASSLAPGGEQETQYF. The CDR3 DNA follows: TGCGCCAGCAGCTTAGCCCCCGGAGGGGAACAAGAGACCCAGTACTTC. Together with reference TRBV5-1 and TRBJ2-5, the CDR3 gives the full variable domain: KAGVTQTPRYLIKTRGQQVTLSCSPISGHRSVSWYQQTPGQGLQFLFEYFSETQRNKGNFPGRFSGRQFSNSRSEMNVSTLELGDSALYLCASSLAPGGEQETQYFGPGTRLLVL.

This chain uses TRBV9 with TRBJ1-2, with D unclear. The CDR3 sequence is 13 residues long. Trimming took 1 base from V and 2 from J, leaving 6 bases between them. Germline V gene sequence: CDR1 SGDLS, CDR2 YYNGEE. CDR3 bases: TGTGCCAGCAGCGTAACACAAAACTATGGCTACACCTTC. Translation: CASSVTQNYGYTF.

The gene calls are TRBV6-1 and TRBJ2-3; 13 nucleotides agree with TRBD2. The CDR3 loop spans 20 amino acids. Germline V gives CDR1 MNHNS, CDR2 SASEGT. J lost 4 bases, V lost 2 bases, and 15 bases had no gene match. Here the CDR3 reads CASSELWTSGSGAGPDTQYF. The CDR3 region has the DNA TGTGCCAGCAGTGAATTGTGGACTAGCGGGAGTGGGGCTGGTCCAGATACGCAGTATTTT.

This clone was observed a single time. The genes are TRBV19 and TRBJ2-3, with D perhaps TRBD1 (5 bases). Trimming removed 5 bases from V and 0 bases from J, with 12 bases in between. This CDR3 has 15 residues. Germline lookup yields CDR1 LNHDA and CDR2 SQIVND (reference sequence). DNA for the CDR3: TGTGCCAGTAGTGATACAGGAACTAGCACAGATACGCAGTATTTT. Translating it yields CASSDTGTSTDTQYF.

V and J are TRBV6-6 and TRBJ2-7; D is uncertain. Trimming stripped 10 bases from V and 1 base from J, with 23 bases between. The germline CDR1 and CDR2 sequences are MNHNY and SVGAGI (reference sequence). CDR3 size: 16 residues. CDR3 sequence (DNA): TGTGCCACCTCTAGTTCTTCAGTGCTAGGGTCCTACGAGCAGTACTTC. Translation: CATSSSSVLGSYEQYF.

The chain combines TRBV24-1 with TRBJ2-5; 11 bases map to TRBD2. This CDR3 spans 15 amino acids. The germline CDR1 and CDR2 sequences are KGHDR and SFDVKD. With 3 bases clipped from V and 4 bases from J, the junction kept 3 bases outside the gene matches. CDR3 in DNA: TGTGCCACCAGTGATCCTGGGACTAGCGGAGAGACCCAGTACTTC. This encodes CATSDPGTSGETQYF.

This sequence joins TRBV23-1 and TRBJ2-7, with TRBD1 matching over 9 bases. TRBV23-1 is an ORF, and what it does is uncertain. V shed 3 bases, J shed 1 base, and the junction held 7 bases outside the gene matches. This CDR3 contains 16 residues. The CDR3 is CASSHRDRVPSYEQYF. CDR3 DNA sequence: TGCGCCAGCAGTCATCGGGACAGGGTCCCTTCCTACGAGCAGTACTTC.

This clone was seen only once. The chain combines TRBV28 with TRBJ2-7; D gene unclear. CDR1 is MDHEN, CDR2 SYDVKM, per germline. Deletions cut 4 bases from V and 1 base from J, with 14 bases between. The CDR3 covers 15 residues. The CDR3 protein is CASSSPPGHSYEQYF. CDR3 nucleotides: TGTGCCAGCAGTTCACCTCCGGGCCATTCCTACGAGCAGTACTTC.

The genes are TRBV29-1 and TRBJ2-7, with TRBD1 matching 12 bases. The CDR3 sequence is 16 residues long. V shed 4 bases, J shed 5 bases, and the junction held 12 bases outside the gene matches. Germline CDR1 reads SQVTM; CDR2 reads ANQGSEA. The CDR3: CSVGNPGQGAINEQYF. The CDR3 bases are TGCAGCGTTGGCAACCCGGGACAGGGGGCAATTAACGAGCAGTACTTC.

The rearrangement links TRBV7-8 to TRBJ1-2, with a possible D match to TRBD1 (5 bases). CDR3 length: 16 amino acids. Germline lookup yields CDR1 SGHVS and CDR2 FQNEAQ. V was pared by 5 bases and J by 4 bases, with 20 bases between. The CDR3 DNA reads TGTGCCAGCAGCCTGAGGACCCACAGGACTGGCTATGGCTACACCTTC. Amino acids: CASSLRTHRTGYGYTF.

The genes are TRBV28 and TRBJ1-1; no clear D. The germline gives CDR1 MDHEN, CDR2 SYDVKM. Trimming shortened V by 5 bases and J by 0 bases, and 10 bases separated the two germline ends. The CDR3 sequence is 14 residues long. The CDR3 reads CASSRGWVNTEAFF. CDR3 sequence (DNA): TGTGCCAGCAGTCGGGGATGGGTGAACACTGAAGCTTTCTTT.

The chain recombines TRBV28 with TRBJ2-5, with TRBD1 matching 7 bases. V shed 10 bases, J shed 2 bases, and the junction held 10 bases outside the gene matches. The CDR3 has 14 amino acids. CDR1 MDHEN and CDR2 SYDVKM come from the germline V gene. Here the CDR3 reads CAIKPGTVQETQYF. DNA for the CDR3: TGTGCCATTAAGCCCGGGACAGTACAAGAGACCCAGTACTTC.

V usage is TRBV3-1 (or the pseudogene TRBV3-2) and J usage is TRBJ2-2, with D possibly TRBD2 on 5 matching bases. In germline, CDR1 is LGHDT, CDR2 YNNKEL (reference sequence). The V gene lost 0 bases and the J gene lost 8 bases, with 13 bases spanning the gap. CDR3 length: 15 amino acids. CDR3 sequence reads: CASSQDLLAFGELFF. In DNA, the CDR3 is TGTGCCAGCAGCCAAGATCTGCTAGCATTTGGGGAGCTGTTTTTT.

This chain links TRBV6-5 with TRBJ2-7; 7 positions match TRBD2. J was trimmed by 4 bases and V by 3 bases; bases with no gene match: 9. The CDR3 sequence is 15 residues long. Germline loops: CDR1 MNHEY, CDR2 SVGAGI. CDR3 in amino acids: CASSYRSGLGYEQYF. CDR3 nucleotide sequence: TGTGCCAGCAGTTATCGGTCCGGACTAGGATACGAGCAGTACTTC.

Only a few counts were recorded for this clone. The V and J genes are TRBV7-8 and TRBJ2-7; D unclear. The V and J ends lost 4 bases and 2 bases respectively, with 15 bases between them. The CDR3 contains 15 residues. Germline V gene lookup returns CDR1 SGHVS and CDR2 FQNEAQ. In DNA form, the CDR3 reads TGTGCCAGCAGCTACCGTCGGGCCTCAGCCTACGAGCAGTACTTC. Protein: CASSYRRASAYEQYF.

The chain links TRBV19 to TRBJ2-3; 7 bases line up with TRBD2. Trimming took 4 bases from V and 2 from J; bases not matched to a gene: 9. Germline V gene sequence: CDR1 LNHDA, CDR2 SQIVND (reference sequence). This CDR3 is 16 amino acids long. The CDR3 nucleotides read TGTGCCAGTAGTACTACTAGCGCGCGATACACAGATACGCAGTATTTT. Encoded protein: CASSTTSARYTDTQYF. Full variable domain (missing parts from reference TRBV19 and TRBJ2-3): DGGITQSPKYLFRKEGQNVTLSCEQNLNHDAMYWYRQDPGQGLRLIYYSQIVNDFQKGDIAEGYSVSREKKESFPLTVTSAQKNPTAFYLCASSTTSARYTDTQYFGPGTRLTVL.

The J gene is TRBJ1-6, the V gene TRBV28, with 12 bases lining up with TRBD1. The CDR3 spans 15 residues. Trimming at V came to 10 bases and at J to 10 bases, leaving 11 bases not matched to a gene. Germline V gene data show CDR1 as MDHEN and CDR2 as SYDVKM. DNA of the CDR3: TGTGCCACCGTCTTGGGACAGGGGGCTTCATCACCCCTCCACTTT. Translating it yields CATVLGQGASSPLHF.

V is TRBV29-1 and J is TRBJ2-7; TRBD1 agrees at 10 bases. Germline CDR1 reads SQVTM; CDR2 reads ANQGSEA. The CDR3 contains 14 residues. With V trimmed by 6 bases and J by 3 bases, 8 bases remained unmatched. CDR3 coding DNA: TGCAGCGTGGCCCGGACAGGGGGAATCTACGAGCAGTACTTC. This codes for CSVARTGGIYEQYF.